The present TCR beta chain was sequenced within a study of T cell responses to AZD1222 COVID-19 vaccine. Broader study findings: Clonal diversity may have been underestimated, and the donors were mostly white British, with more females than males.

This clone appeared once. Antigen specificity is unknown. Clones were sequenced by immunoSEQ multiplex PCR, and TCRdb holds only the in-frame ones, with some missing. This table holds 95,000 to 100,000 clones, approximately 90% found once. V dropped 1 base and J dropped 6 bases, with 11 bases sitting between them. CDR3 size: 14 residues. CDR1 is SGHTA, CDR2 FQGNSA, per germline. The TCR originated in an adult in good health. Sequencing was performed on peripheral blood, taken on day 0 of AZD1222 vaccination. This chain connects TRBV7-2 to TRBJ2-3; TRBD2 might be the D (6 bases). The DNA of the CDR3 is TGTGCCAGCAGCTTAGAATGGGGGGACGATACGCAGTATTTT. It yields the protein CASSLEWGDDTQYF.